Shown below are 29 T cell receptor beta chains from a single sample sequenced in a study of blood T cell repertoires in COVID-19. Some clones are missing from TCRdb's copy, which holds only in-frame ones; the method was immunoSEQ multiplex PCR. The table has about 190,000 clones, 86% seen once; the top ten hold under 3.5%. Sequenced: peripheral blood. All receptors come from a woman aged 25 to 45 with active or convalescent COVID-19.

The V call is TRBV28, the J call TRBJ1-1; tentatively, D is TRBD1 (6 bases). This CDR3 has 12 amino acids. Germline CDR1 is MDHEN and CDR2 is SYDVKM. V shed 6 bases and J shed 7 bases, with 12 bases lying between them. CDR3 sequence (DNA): TGTGCCAGCAGCTCATGGGACATTGAAGCTTTCTTT. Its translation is CASSSWDIEAFF. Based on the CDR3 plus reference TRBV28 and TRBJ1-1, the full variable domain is DVKVTQSSRYLVKRTGEKVFLECVQDMDHENMFWYRQDPGLGLRLIYFSYDVKMKEKGDIPEGYSVSREKKERFSLILESASTNQTSMYLCASSSWDIEAFFGQGTRLTVV.

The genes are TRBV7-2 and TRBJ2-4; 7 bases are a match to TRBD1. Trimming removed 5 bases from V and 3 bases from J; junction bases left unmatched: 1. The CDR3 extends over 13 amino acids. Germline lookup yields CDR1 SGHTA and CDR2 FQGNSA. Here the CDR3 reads CASSRDSKNIQYF. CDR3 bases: TGTGCCAGCAGCCGGGACAGCAAAAACATTCAGTACTTC.

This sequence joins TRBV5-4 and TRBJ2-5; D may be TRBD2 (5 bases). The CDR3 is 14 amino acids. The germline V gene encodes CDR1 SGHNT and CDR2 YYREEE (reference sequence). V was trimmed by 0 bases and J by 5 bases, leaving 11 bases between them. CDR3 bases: TGTGCCAGCAGCTTGGTGGACTCCCTCGAGACCCAGTACTTC. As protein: CASSLVDSLETQYF.

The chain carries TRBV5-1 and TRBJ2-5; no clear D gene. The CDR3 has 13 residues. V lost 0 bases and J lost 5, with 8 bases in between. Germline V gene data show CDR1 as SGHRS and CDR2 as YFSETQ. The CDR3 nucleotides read TGCGCCAGCAGCTTGGCATCACGGGAGACCCAGTACTTC. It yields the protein CASSLASRETQYF.

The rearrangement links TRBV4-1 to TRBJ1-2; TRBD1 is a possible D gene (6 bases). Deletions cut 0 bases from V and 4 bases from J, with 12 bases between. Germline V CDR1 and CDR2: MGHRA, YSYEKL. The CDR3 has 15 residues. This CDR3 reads CASSQDLQGVYGYTF. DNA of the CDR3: TGCGCCAGCAGCCAAGATTTACAGGGCGTCTATGGCTACACCTTC.

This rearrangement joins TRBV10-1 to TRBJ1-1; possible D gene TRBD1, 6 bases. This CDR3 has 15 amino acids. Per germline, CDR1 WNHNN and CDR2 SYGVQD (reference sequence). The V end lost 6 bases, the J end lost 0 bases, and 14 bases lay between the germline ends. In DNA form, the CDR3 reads TGCGCCAGCAGGGAACGGGACACCTTGAACACTGAAGCTTTCTTT. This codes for CASRERDTLNTEAFF.

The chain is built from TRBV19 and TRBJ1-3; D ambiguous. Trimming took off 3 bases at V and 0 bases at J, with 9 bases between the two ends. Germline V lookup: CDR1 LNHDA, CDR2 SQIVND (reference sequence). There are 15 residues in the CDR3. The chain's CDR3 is CASSIEGHSGNTIYF. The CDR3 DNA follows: TGTGCCAGTAGTATCGAGGGTCACTCTGGAAACACCATATATTTT.

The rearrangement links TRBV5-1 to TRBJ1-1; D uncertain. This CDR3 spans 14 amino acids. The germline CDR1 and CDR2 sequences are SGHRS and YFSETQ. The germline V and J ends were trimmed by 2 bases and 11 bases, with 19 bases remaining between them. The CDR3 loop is CASSLTLESQVAFF. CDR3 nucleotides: TGCGCCAGCAGCTTAACTCTTGAATCTCAGGTGGCTTTCTTT.

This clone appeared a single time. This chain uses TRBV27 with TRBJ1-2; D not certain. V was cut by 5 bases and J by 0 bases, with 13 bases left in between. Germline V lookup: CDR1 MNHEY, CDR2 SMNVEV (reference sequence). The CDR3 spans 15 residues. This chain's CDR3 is CASSPHSLSNYGYTF. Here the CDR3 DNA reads TGTGCCAGCAGTCCTCACAGTCTATCTAACTATGGCTACACCTTC.

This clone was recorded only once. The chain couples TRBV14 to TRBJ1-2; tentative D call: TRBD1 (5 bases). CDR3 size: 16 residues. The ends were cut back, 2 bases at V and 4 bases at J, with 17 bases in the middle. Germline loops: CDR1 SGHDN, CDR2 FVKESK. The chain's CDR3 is CASSQWHEPGAYGYTF. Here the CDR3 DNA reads TGTGCCAGCAGCCAATGGCACGAGCCTGGGGCCTATGGCTACACCTTC.

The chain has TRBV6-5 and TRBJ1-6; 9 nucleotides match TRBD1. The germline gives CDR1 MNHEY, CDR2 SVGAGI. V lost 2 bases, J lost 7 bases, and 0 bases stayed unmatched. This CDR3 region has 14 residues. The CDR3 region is CASSYGTGNSPLHF. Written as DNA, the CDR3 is TGTGCCAGCAGTTACGGGACAGGGAATTCACCCCTCCACTTT.

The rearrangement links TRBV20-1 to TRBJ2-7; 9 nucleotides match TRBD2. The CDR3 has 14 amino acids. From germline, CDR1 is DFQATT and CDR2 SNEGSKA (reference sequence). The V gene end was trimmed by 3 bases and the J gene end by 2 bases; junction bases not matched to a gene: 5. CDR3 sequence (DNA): TGCAGTGCTAGTAGCGGGAGTGGGGCCTACGAGCAGTACTTC. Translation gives CSASSGSGAYEQYF.

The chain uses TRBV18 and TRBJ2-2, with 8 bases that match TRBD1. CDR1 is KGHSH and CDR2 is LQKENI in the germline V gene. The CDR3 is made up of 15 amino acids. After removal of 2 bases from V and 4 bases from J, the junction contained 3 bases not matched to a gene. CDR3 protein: CASSPDRGITGELFF. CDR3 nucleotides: TGTGCCAGCTCACCAGACAGGGGAATCACCGGGGAGCTGTTTTTT.

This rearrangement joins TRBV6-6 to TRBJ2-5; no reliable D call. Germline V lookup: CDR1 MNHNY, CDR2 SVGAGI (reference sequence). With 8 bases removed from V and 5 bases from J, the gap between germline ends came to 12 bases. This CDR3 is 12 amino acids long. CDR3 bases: TGTGCCAGCGCTCGCGTTATGGAGACCCAGTACTTC. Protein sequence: CASARVMETQYF.

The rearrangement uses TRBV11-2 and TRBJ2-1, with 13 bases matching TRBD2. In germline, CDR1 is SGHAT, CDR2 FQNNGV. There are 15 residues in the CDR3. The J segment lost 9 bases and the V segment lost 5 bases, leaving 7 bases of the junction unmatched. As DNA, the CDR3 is TGTGCCAGCAGCCAAGGACTAGCGGGAGTGGGTGAGCAGTTCTTC. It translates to CASSQGLAGVGEQFF.

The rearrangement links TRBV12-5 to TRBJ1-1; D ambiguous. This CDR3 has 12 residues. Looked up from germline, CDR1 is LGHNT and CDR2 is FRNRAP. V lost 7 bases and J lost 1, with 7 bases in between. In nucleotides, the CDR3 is TGTGCTAGTGCTAAATCGAACACTGAAGCTTTCTTT. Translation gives CASAKSNTEAFF. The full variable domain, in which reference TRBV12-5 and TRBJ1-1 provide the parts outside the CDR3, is DARVTQTPRHKVTEMGQEVTMRCQPILGHNTVFWYRQTMMQGLELLAYFRNRAPLDDSGMPKDRFSAEMPDATLATLKIQPSEPRDSAVYFCASAKSNTEAFFGQGTRLTVV.

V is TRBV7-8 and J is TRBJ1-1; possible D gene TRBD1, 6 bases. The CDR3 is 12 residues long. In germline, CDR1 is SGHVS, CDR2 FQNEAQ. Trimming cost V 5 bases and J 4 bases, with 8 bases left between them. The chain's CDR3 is CASSAGATEAFF. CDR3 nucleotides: TGTGCCAGCAGCGCAGGGGCCACTGAAGCTTTCTTT.

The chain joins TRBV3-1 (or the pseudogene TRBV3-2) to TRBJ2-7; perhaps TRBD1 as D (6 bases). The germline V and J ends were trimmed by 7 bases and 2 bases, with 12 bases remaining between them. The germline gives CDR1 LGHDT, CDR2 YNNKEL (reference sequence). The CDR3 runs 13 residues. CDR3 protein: CASTGQKAYEQYF. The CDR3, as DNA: TGTGCCAGCACCGGACAGAAGGCCTACGAGCAGTACTTC.

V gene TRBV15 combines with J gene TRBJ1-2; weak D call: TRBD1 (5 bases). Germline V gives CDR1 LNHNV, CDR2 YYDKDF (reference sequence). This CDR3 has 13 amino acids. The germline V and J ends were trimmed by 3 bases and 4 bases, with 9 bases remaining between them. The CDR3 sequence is CATSRDNRYGYTF. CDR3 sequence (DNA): TGTGCCACCAGCAGGGACAACCGCTATGGCTACACCTTC.

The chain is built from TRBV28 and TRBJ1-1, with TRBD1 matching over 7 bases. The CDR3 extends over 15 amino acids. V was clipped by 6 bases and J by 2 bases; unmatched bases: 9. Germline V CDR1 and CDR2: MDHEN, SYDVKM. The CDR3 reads CASSMNRGRNTEAFF. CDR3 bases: TGTGCCAGCAGCATGAACAGGGGCCGTAACACTGAAGCTTTCTTT.

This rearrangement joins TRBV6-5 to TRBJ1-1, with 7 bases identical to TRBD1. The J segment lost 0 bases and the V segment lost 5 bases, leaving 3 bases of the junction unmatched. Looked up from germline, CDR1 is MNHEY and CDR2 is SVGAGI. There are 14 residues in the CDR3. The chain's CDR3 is CASSTGVMNTEAFF. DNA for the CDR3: TGTGCCAGCAGTACAGGGGTTATGAACACTGAAGCTTTCTTT.

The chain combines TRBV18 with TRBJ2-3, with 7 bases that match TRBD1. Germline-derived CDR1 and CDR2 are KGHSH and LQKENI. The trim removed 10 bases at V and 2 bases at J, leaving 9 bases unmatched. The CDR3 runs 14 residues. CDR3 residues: CAISQGVPTDTQYF. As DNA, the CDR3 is TGTGCCATTTCCCAGGGGGTCCCCACAGATACGCAGTATTTT.

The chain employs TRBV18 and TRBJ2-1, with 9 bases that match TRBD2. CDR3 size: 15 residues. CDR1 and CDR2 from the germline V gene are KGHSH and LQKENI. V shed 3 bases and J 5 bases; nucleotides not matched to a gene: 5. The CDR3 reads CASSPGAGGHNEQFF. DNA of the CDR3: TGTGCCAGCTCACCGGGAGCGGGAGGCCACAATGAGCAGTTCTTC.

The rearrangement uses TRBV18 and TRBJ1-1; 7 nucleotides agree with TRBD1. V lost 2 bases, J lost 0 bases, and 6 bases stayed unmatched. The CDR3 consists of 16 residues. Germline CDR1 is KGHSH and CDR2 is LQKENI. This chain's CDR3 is CASSPTGAQMNTEAFF. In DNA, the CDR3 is TGTGCCAGCTCACCAACAGGGGCCCAGATGAACACTGAAGCTTTCTTT.

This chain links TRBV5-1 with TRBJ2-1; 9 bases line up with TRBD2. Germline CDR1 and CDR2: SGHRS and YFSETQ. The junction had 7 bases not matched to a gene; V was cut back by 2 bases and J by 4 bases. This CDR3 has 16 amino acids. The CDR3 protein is CASSFIPTSGYNEQFF. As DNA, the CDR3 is TGCGCCAGCAGCTTCATCCCGACTAGCGGTTACAATGAGCAGTTCTTC.

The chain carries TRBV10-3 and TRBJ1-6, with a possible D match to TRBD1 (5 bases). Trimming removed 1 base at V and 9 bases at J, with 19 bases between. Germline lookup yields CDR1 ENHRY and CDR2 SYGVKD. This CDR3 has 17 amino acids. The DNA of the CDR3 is TGTGCCATCAGTGAGTTGTCCGCAGGGCTGATCGGTTCACCCCTCCACTTT. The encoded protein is CAISELSAGLIGSPLHF.

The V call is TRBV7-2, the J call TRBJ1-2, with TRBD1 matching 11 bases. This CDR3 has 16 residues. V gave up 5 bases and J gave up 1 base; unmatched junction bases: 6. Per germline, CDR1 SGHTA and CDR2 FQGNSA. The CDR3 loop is CASSAGTGGINYGYTF. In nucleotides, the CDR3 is TGTGCCAGCAGCGCTGGGACAGGGGGTATTAACTATGGCTACACCTTC.

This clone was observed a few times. The CDR3, as DNA: TGTGCCAGCAGATCTCAATACTCGGAGGACAGGGCGAGGTGGAAACTGTTTTTT. Residues: CASRSQYSEDRARWKLFF. The V gene is TRBV27, the J gene TRBJ1-4, with 8 bases matching TRBD1. Germline V gene sequence: CDR1 MNHEY, CDR2 SMNVEV (reference sequence). The J segment lost 11 bases and the V segment lost 6 bases, leaving 23 bases of the junction unmatched. The CDR3 loop spans 18 amino acids.

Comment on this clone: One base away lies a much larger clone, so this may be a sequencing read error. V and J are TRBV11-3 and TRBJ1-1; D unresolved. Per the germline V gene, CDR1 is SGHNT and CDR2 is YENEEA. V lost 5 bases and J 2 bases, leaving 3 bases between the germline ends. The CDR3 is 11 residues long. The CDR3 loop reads CASSLNTEAFF. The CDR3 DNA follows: TGTGCCAGCAGCCTTAACACTGAAGCTTTCTTT. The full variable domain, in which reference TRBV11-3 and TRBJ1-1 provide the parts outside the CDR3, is EAGVVQSPRYKIIEKKQPVAFWCNPISGHNTLYWYLQNLGQGPELLIRYENEEAVDDSQLPKDRFSAERLKGVDSTLKIQPAELGDSAVYLCASSLNTEAFFGQGTRLTVV.